This T cell receptor (beta chain) was found in a study of T cell repertoires in aging, cancer and after chemotherapy. Study details: Healthy donor repertoires were recorded over several months to years and showed clear clonal overlap.

The template was genomic DNA from peripheral blood, not RNA. Multiplex touch-down PCR with TRB-A/B primers amplified rearranged V-D-J TRB sequences. TCRdb ran MiXCR on the multiplex PCR reads and lists one entry per CDR3 protein. The sample has roughly 12,000 distinct CDR3 sequences, around 25% seen once; the top ten hold less than 2%. The CDR3 extends over 18 amino acids. The germline gives CDR1 SEHNR, CDR2 FQNEAQ (reference sequence). The ends lost 3 bases at V and 3 bases at J; junction bases unmatched: 12. The receptor was derived from a human donor in good health. Sequencing used blood. The V call is TRBV7-9, the J call TRBJ2-3, with TRBD2 matching 10 bases. For the CDR3, the DNA is TGTGCCAGCAGCTTGGTCTGGTCTAAGCGGGGGGGGACAGATACGCAGTATTTT. Protein product: CASSLVWSKRGGTDTQYF.